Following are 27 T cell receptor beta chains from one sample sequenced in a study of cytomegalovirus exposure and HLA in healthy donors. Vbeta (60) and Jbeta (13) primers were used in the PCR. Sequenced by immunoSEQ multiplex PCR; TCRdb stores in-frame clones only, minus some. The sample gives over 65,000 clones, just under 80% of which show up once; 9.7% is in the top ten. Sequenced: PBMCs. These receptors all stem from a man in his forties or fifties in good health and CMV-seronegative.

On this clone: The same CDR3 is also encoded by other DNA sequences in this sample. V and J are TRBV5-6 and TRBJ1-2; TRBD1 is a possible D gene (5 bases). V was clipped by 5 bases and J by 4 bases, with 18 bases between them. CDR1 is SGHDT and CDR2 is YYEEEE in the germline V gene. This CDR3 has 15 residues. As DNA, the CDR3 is TGTGCCAGCAGTTCCTCCCCAGGGTTAGGCTATGGCTACACCTTC. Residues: CASSSSPGLGYGYTF.

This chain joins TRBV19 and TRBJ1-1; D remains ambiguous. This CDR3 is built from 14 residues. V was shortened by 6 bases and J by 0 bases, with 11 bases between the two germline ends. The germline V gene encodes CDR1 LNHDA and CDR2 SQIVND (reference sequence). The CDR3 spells CASRRAGMNTEAFF. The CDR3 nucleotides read TGTGCCAGTAGGAGGGCAGGAATGAACACTGAAGCTTTCTTT.

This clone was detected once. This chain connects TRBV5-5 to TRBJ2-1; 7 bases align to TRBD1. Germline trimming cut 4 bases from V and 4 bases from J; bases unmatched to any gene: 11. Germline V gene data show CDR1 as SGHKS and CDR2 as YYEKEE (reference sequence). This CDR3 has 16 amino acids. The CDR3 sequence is CASSQYDRVAYNEQFF. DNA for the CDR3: TGTGCCAGCAGCCAGTACGACAGGGTGGCTTACAATGAGCAGTTCTTC.

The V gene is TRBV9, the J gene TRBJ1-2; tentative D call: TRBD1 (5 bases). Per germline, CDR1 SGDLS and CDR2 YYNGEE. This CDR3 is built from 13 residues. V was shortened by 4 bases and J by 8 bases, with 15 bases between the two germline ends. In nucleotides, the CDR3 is TGTGCCAGCAGCCCCCAGACAGTGGGCGGCTACACCTTC. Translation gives CASSPQTVGGYTF.

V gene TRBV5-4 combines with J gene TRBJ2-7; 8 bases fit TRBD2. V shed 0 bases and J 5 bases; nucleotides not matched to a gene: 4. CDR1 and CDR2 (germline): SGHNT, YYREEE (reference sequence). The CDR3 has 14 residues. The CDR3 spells CASSLVGGRHEQYF. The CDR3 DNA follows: TGTGCCAGCAGCTTGGTCGGCGGGAGGCACGAGCAGTACTTC.

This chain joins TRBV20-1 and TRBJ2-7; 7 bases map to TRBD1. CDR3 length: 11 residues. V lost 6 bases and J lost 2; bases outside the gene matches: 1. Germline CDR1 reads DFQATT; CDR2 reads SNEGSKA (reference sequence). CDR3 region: CSAGQTYEQYF. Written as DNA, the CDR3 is TGCAGTGCGGGACAGACCTACGAGCAGTACTTC.

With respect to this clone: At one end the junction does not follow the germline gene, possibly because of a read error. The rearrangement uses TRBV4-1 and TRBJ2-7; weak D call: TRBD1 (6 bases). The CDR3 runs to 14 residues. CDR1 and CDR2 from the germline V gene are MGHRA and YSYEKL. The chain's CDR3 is CASSSRLGAYEQYF. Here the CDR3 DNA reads TGCGCCAGCAGCTCACGGCTGGGGGCCTACGAGCAGTACTTT.

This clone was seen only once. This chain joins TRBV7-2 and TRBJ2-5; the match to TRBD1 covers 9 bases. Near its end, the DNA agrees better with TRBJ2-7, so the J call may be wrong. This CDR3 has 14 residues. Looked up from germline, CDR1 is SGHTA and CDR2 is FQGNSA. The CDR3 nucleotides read TGTGCCAGCAGCTCGGGACAGGGACTCTACGAGCAGTACTTC. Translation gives CASSSGQGLYEQYF.

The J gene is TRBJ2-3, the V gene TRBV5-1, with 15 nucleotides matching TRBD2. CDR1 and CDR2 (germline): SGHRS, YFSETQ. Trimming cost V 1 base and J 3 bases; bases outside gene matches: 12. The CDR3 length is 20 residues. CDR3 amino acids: CASSLMGLAGGGGWTDTQYF. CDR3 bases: TGCGCCAGCAGCTTGATGGGACTAGCGGGAGGTGGAGGGTGGACAGATACGCAGTATTTT.

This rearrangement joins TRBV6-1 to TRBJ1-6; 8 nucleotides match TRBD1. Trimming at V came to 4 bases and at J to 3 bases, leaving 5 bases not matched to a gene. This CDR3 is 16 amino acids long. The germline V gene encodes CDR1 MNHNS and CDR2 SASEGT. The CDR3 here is CASSGTGQGYNSPLHF. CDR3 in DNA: TGTGCCAGCAGTGGAACAGGACAGGGCTATAATTCACCCCTCCACTTT.

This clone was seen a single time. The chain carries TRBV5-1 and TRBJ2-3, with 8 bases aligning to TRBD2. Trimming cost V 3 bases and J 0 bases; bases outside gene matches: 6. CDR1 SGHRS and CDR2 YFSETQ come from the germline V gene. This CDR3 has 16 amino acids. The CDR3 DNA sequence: TGCGCCAGCAGCTCACTACGGGAGGGGAGCACAGATACGCAGTATTTT. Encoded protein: CASSSLREGSTDTQYF.

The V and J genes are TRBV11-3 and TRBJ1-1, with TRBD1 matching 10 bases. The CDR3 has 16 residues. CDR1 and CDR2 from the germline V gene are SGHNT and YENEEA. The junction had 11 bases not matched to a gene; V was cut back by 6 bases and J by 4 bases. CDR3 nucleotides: TGTGCCAGCAGTTCCGGGACAGGGGATCTGCTCACTGAAGCTTTCTTT. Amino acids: CASSSGTGDLLTEAFF.

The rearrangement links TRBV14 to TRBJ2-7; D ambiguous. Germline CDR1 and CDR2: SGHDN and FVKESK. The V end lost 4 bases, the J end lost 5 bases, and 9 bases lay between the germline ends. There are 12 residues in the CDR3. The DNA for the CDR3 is TGTGCCAGCAGCCTGGCTGCGGACGAGCAGTACTTC. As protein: CASSLAADEQYF.

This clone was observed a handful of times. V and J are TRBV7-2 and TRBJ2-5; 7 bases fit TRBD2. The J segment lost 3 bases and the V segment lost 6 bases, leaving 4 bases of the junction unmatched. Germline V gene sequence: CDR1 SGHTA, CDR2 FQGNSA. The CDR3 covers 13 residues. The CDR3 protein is CASSSAGEETQYF. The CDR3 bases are TGTGCCAGCAGTTCGGCGGGGGAAGAGACCCAGTACTTC.

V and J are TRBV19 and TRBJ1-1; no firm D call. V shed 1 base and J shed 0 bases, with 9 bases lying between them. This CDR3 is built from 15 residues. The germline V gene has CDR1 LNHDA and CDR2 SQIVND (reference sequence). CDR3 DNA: TGTGCCAGTAGTATAGTCTGGGAGGTGAACACTGAAGCTTTCTTT. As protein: CASSIVWEVNTEAFF. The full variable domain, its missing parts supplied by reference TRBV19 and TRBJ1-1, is DGGITQSPKYLFRKEGQNVTLSCEQNLNHDAMYWYRQDPGQGLRLIYYSQIVNDFQKGDIAEGYSVSREKKESFPLTVTSAQKNPTAFYLCASSIVWEVNTEAFFGQGTRLTVV.

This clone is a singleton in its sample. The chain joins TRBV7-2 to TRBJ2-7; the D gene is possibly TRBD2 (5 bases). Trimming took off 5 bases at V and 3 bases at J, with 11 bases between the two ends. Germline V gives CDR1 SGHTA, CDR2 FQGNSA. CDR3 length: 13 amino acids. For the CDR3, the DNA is TGTGCCAGCAGCCGTAGCGCTAGCTACGAGCAGTACTTC. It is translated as CASSRSASYEQYF.

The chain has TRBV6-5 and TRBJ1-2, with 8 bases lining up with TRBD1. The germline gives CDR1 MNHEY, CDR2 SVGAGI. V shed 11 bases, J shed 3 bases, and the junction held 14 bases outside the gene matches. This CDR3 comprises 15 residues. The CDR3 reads CAASGGRTGYYGYTF. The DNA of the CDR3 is TGTGCCGCATCCGGCGGCAGGACAGGGTACTATGGCTACACCTTC.

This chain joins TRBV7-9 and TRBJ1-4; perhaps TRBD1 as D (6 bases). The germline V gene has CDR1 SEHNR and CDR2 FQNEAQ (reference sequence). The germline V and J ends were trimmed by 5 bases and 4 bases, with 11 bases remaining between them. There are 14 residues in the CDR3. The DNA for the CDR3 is TGTGCCAGCAGCGAAGACAGGTTTAATGAAAAACTGTTTTTT. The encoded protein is CASSEDRFNEKLFF.

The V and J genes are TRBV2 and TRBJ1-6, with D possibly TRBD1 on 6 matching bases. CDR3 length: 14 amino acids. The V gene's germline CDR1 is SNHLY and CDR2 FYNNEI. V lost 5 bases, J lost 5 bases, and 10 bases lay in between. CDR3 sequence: CASSSGGNNSPLHF. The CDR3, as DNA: TGTGCCAGCAGTTCGGGGGGCAATAATTCACCCCTCCACTTT.

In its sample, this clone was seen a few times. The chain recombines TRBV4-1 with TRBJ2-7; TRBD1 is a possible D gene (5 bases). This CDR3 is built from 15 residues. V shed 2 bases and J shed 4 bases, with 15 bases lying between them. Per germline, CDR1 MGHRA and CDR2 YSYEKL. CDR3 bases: TGCGCCAGCAGCCAACCAGACAGACCCACGTACGAGCAGTACTTC. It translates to CASSQPDRPTYEQYF.

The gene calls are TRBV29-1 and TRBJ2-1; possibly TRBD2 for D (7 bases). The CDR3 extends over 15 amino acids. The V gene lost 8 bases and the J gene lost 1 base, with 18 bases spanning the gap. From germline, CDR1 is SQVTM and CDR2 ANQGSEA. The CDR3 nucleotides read TGCAGCACGGCGGGGGCCACGGCTTCCTACAATGAGCAGTTCTTC. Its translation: CSTAGATASYNEQFF.

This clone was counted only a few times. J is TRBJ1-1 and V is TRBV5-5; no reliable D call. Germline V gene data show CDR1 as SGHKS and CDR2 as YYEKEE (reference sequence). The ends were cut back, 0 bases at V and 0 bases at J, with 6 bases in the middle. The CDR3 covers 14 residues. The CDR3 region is CASSLGQMNTEAFF. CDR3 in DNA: TGTGCCAGCAGCTTGGGGCAGATGAACACTGAAGCTTTCTTT.

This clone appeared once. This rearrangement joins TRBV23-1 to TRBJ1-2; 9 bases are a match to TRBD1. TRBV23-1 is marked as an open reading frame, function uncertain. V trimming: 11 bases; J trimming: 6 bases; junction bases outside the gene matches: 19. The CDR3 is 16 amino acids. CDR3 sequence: CARKTGGFPAGNGYTF. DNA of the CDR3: TGCGCCCGAAAAACAGGGGGCTTTCCAGCGGGTAATGGCTACACCTTC.

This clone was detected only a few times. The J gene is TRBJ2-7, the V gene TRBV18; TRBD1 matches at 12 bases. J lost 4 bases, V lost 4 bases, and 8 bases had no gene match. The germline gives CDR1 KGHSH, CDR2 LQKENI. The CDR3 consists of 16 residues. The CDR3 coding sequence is TGTGCCAGCTCACGACAGGGACAGGGGGCGAGGTACGAGCAGTACTTC. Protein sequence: CASSRQGQGARYEQYF.

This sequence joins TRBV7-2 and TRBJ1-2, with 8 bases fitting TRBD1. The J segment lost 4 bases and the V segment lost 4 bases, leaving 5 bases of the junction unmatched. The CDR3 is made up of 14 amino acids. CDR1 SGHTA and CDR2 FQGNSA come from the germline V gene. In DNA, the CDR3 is TGTGCCAGCAGCTATGACAGGGGCAGCTATGGCTACACCTTC. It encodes CASSYDRGSYGYTF.

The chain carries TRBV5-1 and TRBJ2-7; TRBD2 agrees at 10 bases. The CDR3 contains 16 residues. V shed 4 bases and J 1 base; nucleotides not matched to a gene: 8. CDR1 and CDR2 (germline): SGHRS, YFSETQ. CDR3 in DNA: TGCGCCAGCAGCCCGGGGACTAGCGCCACTTCCTACGAGCAGTACTTC. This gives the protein CASSPGTSATSYEQYF.

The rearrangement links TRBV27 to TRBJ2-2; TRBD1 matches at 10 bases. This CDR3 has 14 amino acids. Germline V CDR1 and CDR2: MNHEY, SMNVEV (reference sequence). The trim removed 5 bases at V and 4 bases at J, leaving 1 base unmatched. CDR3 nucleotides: TGTGCCAGCAGTCGGGACAGGGGCACCGGGGAGCTGTTTTTT. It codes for CASSRDRGTGELFF.